The clone carrying this T cell receptor beta chain was seen repeatedly, ten times or more. This CDR3 is 16 amino acids long. Germline V CDR1 and CDR2: MNHEY, SVGAGI. Germline trimming cut 6 bases from V and 1 base from J; bases unmatched to any gene: 11. Time point indicated: healthy volunteer bleed at 2 weeks. Unfractionated whole blood yielded total RNA. The data originate from a study of human T cells and chemical hapten exposure. Each CDR3 protein gets one entry after TCRdb re-called the RACE reads with MiXCR. In the table there are roughly 48,000 distinct CDR3 sequences, roughly 4.5% of which are singletons.

The V gene is TRBV6-5, the J gene TRBJ2-5; TRBD2 aligns across 7 bases. The receptor comes from a human donor in good health. Some clones in this sample may be carry-over from other donors' samples. What was sequenced was whole blood. The CDR3 DNA reads TGTGCCAGCAGCCGGACTAGAAACTATCGCCAAGAGACCCAGTACTTC. Amino acids: CASSRTRNYRQETQYF.